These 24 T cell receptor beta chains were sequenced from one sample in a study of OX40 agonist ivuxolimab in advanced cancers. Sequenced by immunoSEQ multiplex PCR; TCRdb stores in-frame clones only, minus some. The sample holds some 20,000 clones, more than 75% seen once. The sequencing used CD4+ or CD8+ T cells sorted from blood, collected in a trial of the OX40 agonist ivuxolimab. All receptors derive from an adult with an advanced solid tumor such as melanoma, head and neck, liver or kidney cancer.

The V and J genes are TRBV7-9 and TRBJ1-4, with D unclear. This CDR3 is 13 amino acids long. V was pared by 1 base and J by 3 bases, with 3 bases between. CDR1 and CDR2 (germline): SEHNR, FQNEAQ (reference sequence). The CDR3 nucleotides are TGTGCCAGCAGCTTAGGTGCTAATGAAAAACTGTTTTTT. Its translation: CASSLGANEKLFF.

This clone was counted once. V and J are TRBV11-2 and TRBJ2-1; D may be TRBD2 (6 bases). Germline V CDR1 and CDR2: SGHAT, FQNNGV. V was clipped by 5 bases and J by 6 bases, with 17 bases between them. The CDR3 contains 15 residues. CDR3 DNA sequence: TGTGCCAGCAGCCGACTAGTAGGTTCCCTCAATGAGCAGTTCTTC. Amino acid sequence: CASSRLVGSLNEQFF.

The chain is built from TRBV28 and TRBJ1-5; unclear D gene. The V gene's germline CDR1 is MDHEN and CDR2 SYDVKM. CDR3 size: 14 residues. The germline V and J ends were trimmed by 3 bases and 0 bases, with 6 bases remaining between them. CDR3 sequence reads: CASSFGGSNQPQHF. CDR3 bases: TGTGCCAGCAGTTTTGGAGGTAGCAATCAGCCCCAGCATTTT.

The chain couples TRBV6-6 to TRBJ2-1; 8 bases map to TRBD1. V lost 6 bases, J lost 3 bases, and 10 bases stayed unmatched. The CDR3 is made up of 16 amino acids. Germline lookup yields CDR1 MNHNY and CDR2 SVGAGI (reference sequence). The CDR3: CASRTPDREDYNEQFF. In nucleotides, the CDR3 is TGTGCCAGCAGAACCCCGGACAGGGAAGACTACAATGAGCAGTTCTTC.

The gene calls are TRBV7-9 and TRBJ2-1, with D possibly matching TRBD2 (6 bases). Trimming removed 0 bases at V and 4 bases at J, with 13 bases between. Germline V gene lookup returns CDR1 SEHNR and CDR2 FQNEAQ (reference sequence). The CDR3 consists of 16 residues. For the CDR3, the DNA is TGTGCCAGCAGCTTAGCGGTGGGGGGACTTTACAATGAGCAGTTCTTC. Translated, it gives CASSLAVGGLYNEQFF.

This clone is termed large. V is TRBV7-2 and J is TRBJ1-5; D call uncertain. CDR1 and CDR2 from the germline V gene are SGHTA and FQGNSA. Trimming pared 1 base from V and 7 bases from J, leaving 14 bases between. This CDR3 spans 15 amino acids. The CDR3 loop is CASSLDGSTGQPQHF. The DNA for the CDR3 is TGTGCCAGCAGCTTAGATGGCAGTACGGGGCAGCCCCAGCATTTT.

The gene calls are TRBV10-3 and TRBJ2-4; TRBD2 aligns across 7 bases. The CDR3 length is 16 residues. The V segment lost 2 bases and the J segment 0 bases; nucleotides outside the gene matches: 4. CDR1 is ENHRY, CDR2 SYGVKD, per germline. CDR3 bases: TGTGCCATCAGTGAGAGTCTAGCGGTAGCCAAAAACATTCAGTACTTC. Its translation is CAISESLAVAKNIQYF.

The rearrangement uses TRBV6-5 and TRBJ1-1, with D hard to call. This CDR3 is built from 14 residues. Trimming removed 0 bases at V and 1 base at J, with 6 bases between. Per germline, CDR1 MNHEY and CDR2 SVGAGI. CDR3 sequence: CASSYSEGNTEAFF. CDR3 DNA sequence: TGTGCCAGCAGTTACTCGGAGGGGAACACTGAAGCTTTCTTT.

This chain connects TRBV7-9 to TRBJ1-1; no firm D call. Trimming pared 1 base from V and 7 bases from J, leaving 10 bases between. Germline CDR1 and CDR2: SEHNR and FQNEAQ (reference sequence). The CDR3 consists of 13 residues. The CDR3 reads CASSLGLPDEAFF. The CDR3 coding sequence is TGTGCCAGCAGCTTAGGACTGCCAGATGAAGCTTTCTTT.

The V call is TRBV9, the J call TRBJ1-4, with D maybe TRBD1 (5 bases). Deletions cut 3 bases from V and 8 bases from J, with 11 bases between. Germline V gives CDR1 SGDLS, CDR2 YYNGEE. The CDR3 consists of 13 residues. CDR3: CASSDGHGEKLFF. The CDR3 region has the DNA TGTGCCAGCAGCGATGGACATGGGGAAAAACTGTTTTTT.

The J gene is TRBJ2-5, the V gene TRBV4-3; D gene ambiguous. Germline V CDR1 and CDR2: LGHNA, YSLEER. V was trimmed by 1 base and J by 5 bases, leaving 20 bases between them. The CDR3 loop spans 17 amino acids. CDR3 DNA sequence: TGCGCCAGCAGCCAAGTCTATGGCCTTTCATCTACGGAGACCCAGTACTTC. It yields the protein CASSQVYGLSSTETQYF.

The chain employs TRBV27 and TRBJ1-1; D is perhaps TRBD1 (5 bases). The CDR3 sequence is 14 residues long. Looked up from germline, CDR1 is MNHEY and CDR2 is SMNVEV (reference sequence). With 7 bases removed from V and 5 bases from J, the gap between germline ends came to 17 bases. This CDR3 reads CASTPGRYKTEAFF. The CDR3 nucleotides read TGTGCCAGCACCCCGGGGCGTTATAAGACTGAAGCTTTCTTT.

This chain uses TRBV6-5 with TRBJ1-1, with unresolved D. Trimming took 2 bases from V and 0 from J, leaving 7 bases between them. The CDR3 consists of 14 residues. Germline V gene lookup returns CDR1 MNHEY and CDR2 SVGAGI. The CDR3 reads CASSYHSLNTEAFF. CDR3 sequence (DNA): TGTGCCAGCAGTTACCACTCACTGAACACTGAAGCTTTCTTT.

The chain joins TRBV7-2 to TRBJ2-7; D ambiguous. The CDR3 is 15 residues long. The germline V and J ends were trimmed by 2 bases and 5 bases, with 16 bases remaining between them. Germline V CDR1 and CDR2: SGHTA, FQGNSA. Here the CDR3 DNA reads TGTGCCAGCAGCTTAACGTTCAGCAGGACCGACGAGCAGTACTTC. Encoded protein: CASSLTFSRTDEQYF.

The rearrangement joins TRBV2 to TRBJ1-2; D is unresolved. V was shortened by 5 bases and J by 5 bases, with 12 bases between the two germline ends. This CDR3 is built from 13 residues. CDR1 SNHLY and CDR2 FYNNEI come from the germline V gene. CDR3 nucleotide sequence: TGTGCCAGCAGTCTCAAGTATCTTTATGGCTACACCTTC. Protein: CASSLKYLYGYTF.

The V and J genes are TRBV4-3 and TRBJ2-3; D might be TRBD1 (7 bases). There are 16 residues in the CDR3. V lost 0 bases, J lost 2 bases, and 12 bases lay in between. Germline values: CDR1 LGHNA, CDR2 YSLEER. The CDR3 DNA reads TGCGCCAGCAGCCAAGAATCAGGGGGGCCCACAGATACGCAGTATTTT. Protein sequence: CASSQESGGPTDTQYF.

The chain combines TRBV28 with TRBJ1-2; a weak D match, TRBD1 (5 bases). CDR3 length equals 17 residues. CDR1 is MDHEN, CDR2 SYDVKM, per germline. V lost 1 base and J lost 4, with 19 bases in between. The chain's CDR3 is CASSLLTWGTHGYGYTF. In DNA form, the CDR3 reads TGTGCCAGCAGTTTATTAACGTGGGGGACCCATGGCTATGGCTACACCTTC.

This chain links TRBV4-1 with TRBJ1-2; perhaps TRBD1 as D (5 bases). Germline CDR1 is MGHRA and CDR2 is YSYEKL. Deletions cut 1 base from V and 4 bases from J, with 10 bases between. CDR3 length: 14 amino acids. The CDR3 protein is CASSQGRGAYGYTF. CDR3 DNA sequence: TGCGCCAGCAGCCAAGGGAGGGGAGCCTATGGCTACACCTTC.

In DNA, the CDR3 is TGTGCCAGCAGTGAGGGGGGGAACGAGCAGTACTTC. Encoded protein: CASSEGGNEQYF. The chain links TRBV9 to TRBJ2-7; weak D call: TRBD2 (7 bases). The germline CDR1 and CDR2 sequences are SGDLS and YYNGEE. This CDR3 comprises 12 residues. With 5 bases removed from V and 5 bases from J, the gap between germline ends came to 11 bases.

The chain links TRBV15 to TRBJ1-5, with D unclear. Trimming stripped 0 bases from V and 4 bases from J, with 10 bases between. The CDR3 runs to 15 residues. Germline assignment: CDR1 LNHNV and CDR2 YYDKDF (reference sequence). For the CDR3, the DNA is TGTGCCACCAGCAGAGAGGGCAGAGGAAATCAGCCCCAGCATTTT. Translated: CATSREGRGNQPQHF.

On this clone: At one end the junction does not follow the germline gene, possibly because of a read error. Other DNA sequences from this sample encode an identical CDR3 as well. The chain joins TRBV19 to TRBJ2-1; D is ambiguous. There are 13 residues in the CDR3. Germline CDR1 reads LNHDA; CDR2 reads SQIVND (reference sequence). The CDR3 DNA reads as TGTGCAAGTAGTATTTCTAGTTTTGCTGAGCAATTCTTC. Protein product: CASSISSFAEQFF.

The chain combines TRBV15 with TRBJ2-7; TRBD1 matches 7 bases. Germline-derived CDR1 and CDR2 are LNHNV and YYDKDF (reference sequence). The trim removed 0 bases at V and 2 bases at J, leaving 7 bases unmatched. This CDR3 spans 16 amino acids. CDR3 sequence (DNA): TGTGCCACCAGCAGAGATCAGGGACAGCCAGCCTACGAGCAGTACTTC. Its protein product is CATSRDQGQPAYEQYF.

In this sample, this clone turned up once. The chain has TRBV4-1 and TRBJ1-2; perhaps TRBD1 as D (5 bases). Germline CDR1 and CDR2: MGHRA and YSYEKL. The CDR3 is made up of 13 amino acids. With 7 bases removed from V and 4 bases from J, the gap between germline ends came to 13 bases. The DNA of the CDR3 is TGCGCCAGCACCTGGGATGGGGGCTATGGCTACACCTTC. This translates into CASTWDGGYGYTF.

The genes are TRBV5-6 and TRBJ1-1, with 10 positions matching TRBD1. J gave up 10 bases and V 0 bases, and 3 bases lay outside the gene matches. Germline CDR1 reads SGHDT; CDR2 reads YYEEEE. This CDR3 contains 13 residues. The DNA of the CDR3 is TGTGCCAGCAGCTTGGGACAGGGGGCAGGAGCTTTCTTT. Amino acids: CASSLGQGAGAFF.